This is a list of T cell receptor beta chains from one sample in a study of response to subunit inactivated influenza vaccine. From the RT-PCR reads, TCRdb called clonotypes with MiXCR, one entry per CDR3 protein. This sample carries some 640,000 distinct CDR3 sequences, approximately 13% of them seen once, and the ten largest clones take 6% to 8%. The sequencing used PBMCs from blood, collected about 14 days before vaccination. These TCRs come from a man aged 45-65 years who received an inactivated influenza vaccine. The CDR3 runs from the conserved cysteine through the conserved F or W. Each record gives: D gene, J gene, V gene, clone size, CDR3 DNA, CDR3 protein. A D gene is named only where the DNA matches it firmly. Clone size is stated in some rows and not others, as once, few, many or a class when expanded.

>NA|TRBJ2-2|TRBV20-1|NA
TGCAGTGCTAGTGGGTCCGGGGAGCTGTTTTTT
CSASGSGELFF
>NA|TRBJ1-2|TRBV12-3/TRBV12-4|few
TGTGCCAGCAGTTTCGGGGGGGGGTCAGGTGGCTACACCTTC
CASSFGGGSGGYTF
>NA|TRBJ2-5|TRBV5-1|few
TGCGCCAGCAGCTTGTCTTCCAGGACCTCCTTCCCCCCCGAGACCCAGTACTTC
CASSLSSRTSFPPETQYF
>NA|TRBJ1-2|TRBV27|few
TGTGCCAGCAGTTCTAACTTAGGGTATGGCTACACCTTC
CASSSNLGYGYTF
>TRBD2|TRBJ2-2|TRBV11-2|NA
TGTGCCAGCAACCGCGGGGGGGCCGACACCGGGGAGCTGTTTTTT
CASNRGGADTGELFF
>NA|TRBJ2-1|TRBV4-3|NA
TGCGCCAGCAGCCAAGATCTGGGACTTGAATACAATGAGCAGTTCTTC
CASSQDLGLEYNEQFF
>NA|TRBJ2-1|TRBV29-1|NA
TGCAGCGTTGAGAGGACGAGTGGGGGGCAGTTCTTC
CSVERTSGGQFF
>TRBD1|TRBJ2-7|TRBV7-2|NA
TGTGCCAGCAGCTTAGCGGCAGGGGGCCACGAGCAGTACTTC
CASSLAAGGHEQYF
>TRBD2|TRBJ2-2|TRBV7-6|many
TGTGCCAGCAGCTTAGTTCCGGGACTAGCGGGCACCGGGGAGCTGTTTTTT
CASSLVPGLAGTGELFF
>NA|TRBJ2-7|TRBV7-9|few
TGTGCCAGCAGCTTTAGCGGAGAGGCCTCGGATCAGTACTTC
CASSFSGEASDQYF
>NA|TRBJ2-3|TRBV7-9|NA
TGTGCCAGCAGCTTGGATGGGTTTACGCAGTATTTT
CASSLDGFTQYF
>NA|TRBJ2-2|TRBV5-5|NA
TGTGCCAGCAGCAGGGGATTCGGCACCGGGGAGCTGTTTTTT
CASSRGFGTGELFF
>NA|TRBJ1-5|TRBV12-3/TRBV12-4|NA
TGTGCCAGCAGTCCACGACTGTCCGGGACTCGAAATCAGCCCCAGCATTTT
CASSPRLSGTRNQPQHF
>NA|TRBJ2-2|TRBV18|few
TGTGCCAGCGGGGGACTTTCTAACACCGGGGAGCTGTTTTTT
CASGGLSNTGELFF
>NA|TRBJ2-4|TRBV27|few
TGTGCCAGCAGTACTCTCGGGGGGCTAGCCAAAAACATTCAGTACTTC
CASSTLGGLAKNIQYF
>NA|TRBJ2-4|TRBV10-3|NA
TGTGCCATCAGTGATGAAAACATTCAGTACTTC
CAISDENIQYF
>NA|TRBJ1-6|TRBV2|few
TGTGCCAGCAGTCCGAGACAGTCTAATTCACCCCTCCACTTT
CASSPRQSNSPLHF